The next 9 T cell receptor beta chains were all read from a single sample in a study of spatial heterogeneity in lung cancer (dated by TCRdb to 2018 to 2020). Library construction relied on 5' RACE. TCRdb shows the sequencer as NextSeq 500. The raw public data were reprocessed by TCRdb itself: fastp quality trimming at Q25, MiXCR clonotype calling, in-frame beta chains only. Every entry covers one CDR3 protein and lists the most common genes and DNA from its rows. Across this sample there are 40,000 to 45,000 distinct CDR3 sequences, with approximately 22% seen only once. 7% to 7.5% of the sample rests with the top ten. The time point tag for this specimen amounts to: blood at routine non-recurrence follow-up after resection. The sample here was PBMCs, taken at follow-up. These receptors came from a female donor with early-stage non-small cell lung cancer.

The rearrangement joins TRBV3-1 to TRBJ1-4; D uncertain. Trimming took 4 bases from V and 0 from J, leaving 9 bases between them. Per the germline V gene, CDR1 is LGHDT and CDR2 is YNNKEL (reference sequence). This CDR3 comprises 15 residues. CDR3 in amino acids: CASSLWEATNEKLFF. CDR3 bases: TGTGCCAGCAGCCTGTGGGAAGCAACTAATGAAAAACTGTTTTTT.

The table lists this clonotype with a few counts. This chain's CDR3 is CATSSRVCYCIQYF. Here the CDR3 DNA reads TGTGCCACCAGCTCACGGGTCTGTTATTGCATTCAGTACTTC. V gene TRBV15 combines with J gene TRBJ2-4; D is unclear. V gave up 5 bases and J gave up 9 bases, with 17 bases separating them. CDR3 length: 14 residues. The germline V gene has CDR1 LNHNV and CDR2 YYDKDF (reference sequence).

The rearrangement joins TRBV3-1 to TRBJ1-1; 8 bases fit TRBD1. The CDR3 has 15 amino acids. Germline V gene data show CDR1 as LGHDT and CDR2 as YNNKEL (reference sequence). The V gene end was trimmed by 5 bases and the J gene end by 5 bases; junction bases not matched to a gene: 10. The CDR3 loop is CASSSWDRTKTEAFF. The DNA of the CDR3 is TGTGCCAGCAGCTCCTGGGACAGGACGAAAACTGAAGCTTTCTTT.

This clonotype has more than one count but fewer than ten. V gene TRBV7-2 combines with J gene TRBJ1-2; no reliable D call. The V gene lost 3 bases and the J gene lost 2 bases, with 13 bases spanning the gap. Germline values: CDR1 SGHTA, CDR2 FQGNSA. The CDR3 totals 15 residues. The CDR3 spells CASSFPVLLNYGYTF. The CDR3 nucleotides read TGTGCCAGCAGCTTCCCAGTACTCCTAAACTATGGCTACACCTTC.

This clonotype was recorded many times. This chain connects TRBV5-1 to TRBJ1-2; D is perhaps TRBD1 (5 bases). The CDR3 has 13 amino acids. The germline V gene has CDR1 SGHRS and CDR2 YFSETQ. V gave up 0 bases and J gave up 7 bases, with 10 bases separating them. The CDR3 bases are TGCGCCAGCAGCTTGGCAGGGCGAAGTGGCTACACCTTC. Residues: CASSLAGRSGYTF.

In this sample, this clonotype turned up many times. The V gene is TRBV3-1, the J gene TRBJ2-7; D is unclear. Trimming removed 0 bases from V and 7 bases from J, with 7 bases in between. CDR1 is LGHDT and CDR2 is YNNKEL in the germline V gene (reference sequence). The CDR3 spans 12 residues. CDR3 region: CASSQDWGEQYV. CDR3 in DNA: TGTGCCAGCAGCCAAGACTGGGGAGAGCAGTACGTC.

This clonotype turned up a few times. In DNA, the CDR3 is TGCATCCCTTCGGCCCGCGGGACTAGCGGGGGTGAGCAGTTCTTC. This translates into CIPSARGTSGGEQFF. This chain links TRBV20-1 with TRBJ2-1; 14 bases match TRBD2. The CDR3 has 15 amino acids. Germline loops: CDR1 DFQATT, CDR2 SNEGSKA (reference sequence).

There are a few counts of this clonotype. The chain has TRBV20-1 and TRBJ1-2; 7 bases match TRBD1. The V gene end was trimmed by 7 bases and the J gene end by 3 bases; junction bases not matched to a gene: 11. Germline values: CDR1 DFQATT, CDR2 SNEGSKA (reference sequence). This CDR3 contains 14 residues. The CDR3 DNA reads TGCAGTGTGCAGGGGGAGTGGGGGCACTATGGCTACACCTTC. It yields the protein CSVQGEWGHYGYTF.

This clonotype was seen repeatedly, ten times or more. The rearrangement links TRBV4-1 to TRBJ2-7, with D possibly matching TRBD2 (6 bases). The CDR3 loop spans 13 amino acids. Trimming removed 5 bases from V and 1 base from J, with 9 bases in between. The germline V gene has CDR1 MGHRA and CDR2 YSYEKL. The CDR3 DNA follows: TGCGCCAGCAGCTACCGGGGGTCCTACGAGCAGTACGTC. Translating gives CASSYRGSYEQYV.